The clone carrying this T cell receptor (beta chain) has only a few counts. The sample is drawn from a study of T cell repertoires in aging, cancer and after chemotherapy. Peripheral blood genomic DNA, not sorted cells or RNA, was the template. A mixed TRB-A/B primer pool amplified rearranged TRB by multiplex touch-down PCR. TCRdb redid the calling of the multiplex PCR reads with MiXCR, one entry per CDR3 protein. The table shows several thousand distinct CDR3 sequences, with under 65% occurring only once. This sequence originates from a human donor in good health. The sample was blood.

Here the CDR3 reads CASSLGDAIGDRAFF. The CDR3 DNA reads as TGTGCCAGCAGCTTAGGGGATGCGATAGGGGACAGGGCTTTCTTT. This chain connects TRBV13 to TRBJ1-1, with 8 bases aligning to TRBD1. The CDR3 runs to 15 residues. Germline-derived CDR1 and CDR2 are PRHDT and FYEKMQ (reference sequence). The V gene end was trimmed by 0 bases and the J gene end by 11 bases; junction bases not matched to a gene: 11.